This T cell receptor (beta chain) is from a study of cytomegalovirus exposure and HLA in healthy donors. Study-level information: Earlier sequencing of 150 million to 200 million T cells yielded 95 million to 120 million unique TCR beta sequences.

The CDR3 consists of 16 residues. Trimming removed 0 bases at V and 0 bases at J, with 11 bases between. Germline values: CDR1 LGHNA, CDR2 YSLEER. This PCR relied on a set of 60 Vbeta primers and 13 Jbeta primers. The method was immunoSEQ multiplex PCR; TCRdb's version includes in-frame clones alone and lacks a portion of them. The table shows under 200,000 clones, with about 71% occurring only once. Sequenced material: PBMCs. The receptor was derived from a man in his forties or fifties in good health and CMV-seronegative. The chain couples TRBV4-3 to TRBJ1-2; no definite D call. CDR3 coding DNA: TGCGCCAGCAGCCAAGAAAGCGCCATAGCTAACTATGGCTACACCTTC. Its translation: CASSQESAIANYGYTF.